These 32 T cell receptor beta chains were all obtained from the same sample, sequenced in a study of blood T cell repertoires in COVID-19. Some clones are missing from TCRdb's copy, which holds only in-frame ones; the method was immunoSEQ multiplex PCR. The sample records about 170,000 clones, about 85% being singletons. The material sequenced was peripheral blood. The source of these receptors is a woman older than 75 with COVID-19, enrolled during active disease.

The V and J genes are TRBV7-9 and TRBJ1-2, with D perhaps matching TRBD1 (6 bases). V was trimmed by 5 bases and J by 5 bases, leaving 18 bases between them. Germline V gives CDR1 SEHNR, CDR2 FQNEAQ (reference sequence). This CDR3 region has 15 residues. The CDR3 sequence: CASSPRGAEGYGYTF. The CDR3 DNA sequence: TGTGCCAGCAGCCCGCGGGGGGCGGAGGGGTATGGCTACACCTTC.

The V gene is TRBV11-2, the J gene TRBJ2-3, with 11 bases lining up with TRBD2. This CDR3 has 18 amino acids. V was pared by 0 bases and J by 0 bases, with 5 bases of the junction left unmatched. Germline V gene lookup returns CDR1 SGHAT and CDR2 FQNNGV. Here the CDR3 reads CASSLESSGGTSTDTQYF. CDR3 sequence (DNA): TGTGCCAGCAGCTTAGAGTCTAGCGGGGGGACCAGCACAGATACGCAGTATTTT.

This clone was observed once. CDR3 in DNA: TGTGCCAGCAGCTTAGAGCCCTCGGGGGAGCAGTTCTTC. Translation gives CASSLEPSGEQFF. The J gene is TRBJ2-1, the V gene TRBV11-2, with a tentative D call TRBD2 (5 bases). Trimming pared 0 bases from V and 10 bases from J, leaving 10 bases between. Germline values: CDR1 SGHAT, CDR2 FQNNGV. This CDR3 comprises 13 residues.

The chain carries TRBV6-5 and TRBJ1-3; TRBD1 might be the D (5 bases). Trimming took off 6 bases at V and 6 bases at J, with 12 bases between the two ends. The CDR3 runs 13 residues. Germline V gene lookup returns CDR1 MNHEY and CDR2 SVGAGI. The CDR3 DNA follows: TGTGCCAGCAGCAGTTTAGGGGCAAACACCATATATTTT. Protein sequence: CASSSLGANTIYF.

The rearrangement joins TRBV4-1 to TRBJ2-5; D perhaps matches TRBD2 (7 bases). CDR3 size: 18 residues. The germline gives CDR1 MGHRA, CDR2 YSYEKL. V was pared by 1 base and J by 2 bases, with 20 bases between. CDR3 region: CASSQGRGAGAEQETQYF. CDR3 nucleotide sequence: TGCGCCAGCAGCCAAGGAAGAGGGGCGGGGGCAGAACAAGAGACCCAGTACTTC.

The chain links TRBV18 to TRBJ1-5; 9 nucleotides line up with TRBD1. This CDR3 region has 17 residues. V shed 6 bases and J 0 bases; nucleotides not matched to a gene: 9. Germline assignment: CDR1 KGHSH and CDR2 LQKENI. CDR3 in amino acids: CASSSGTGLNSNQPQHF. CDR3 nucleotides: TGTGCCAGCTCCTCGGGGACAGGGCTAAATAGCAATCAGCCCCAGCATTTT.

V and J are TRBV20-1 and TRBJ1-1; possible D gene TRBD1, 5 bases. The ends were cut back, 3 bases at V and 10 bases at J, with 15 bases in the middle. CDR1 is DFQATT, CDR2 SNEGSKA, per germline (reference sequence). The CDR3 length is 12 residues. The CDR3 loop reads CSASEGGASAFF. CDR3 coding DNA: TGCAGTGCTAGTGAAGGTGGGGCGTCAGCTTTCTTT.

The chain links TRBV4-1 to TRBJ1-2, with 7 bases identical to TRBD1. CDR3 length: 16 residues. CDR1 is MGHRA, CDR2 YSYEKL, per germline. V trimming: 4 bases; J trimming: 4 bases; junction bases outside the gene matches: 12. CDR3 DNA sequence: TGCGCCAGCAGCCCCTGGGGCAAACAGGGGACCTATGGCTACACCTTC. Translation gives CASSPWGKQGTYGYTF.

In this sample, this clone turned up once. Other DNA variants within this sample encode the same CDR3. The chain has TRBV5-1 and TRBJ2-1; unclear D gene. The CDR3 spans 14 residues. Looked up from germline, CDR1 is SGHRS and CDR2 is YFSETQ. V was shortened by 4 bases and J by 0 bases, with 8 bases between the two germline ends. The CDR3 here is CASSPDSSYNEQFF. The CDR3 region has the DNA TGCGCCAGCAGCCCCGATAGCTCCTACAATGAGCAGTTCTTC.

The V call is TRBV5-1, the J call TRBJ1-2; the match to TRBD1 covers 9 bases. The V and J ends lost 3 bases and 4 bases, in that order; junction bases with no gene match: 10. Germline lookup yields CDR1 SGHRS and CDR2 YFSETQ. The CDR3 has 16 amino acids. The CDR3 loop reads CASSWGADRGGYGYTF. DNA of the CDR3: TGCGCCAGCAGCTGGGGGGCGGACAGGGGAGGCTATGGCTACACCTTC.

This rearrangement joins TRBV27 to TRBJ2-5, with 10 bases matching TRBD1. Germline V gives CDR1 MNHEY, CDR2 SMNVEV (reference sequence). The CDR3 is 16 amino acids. The J segment lost 5 bases and the V segment lost 3 bases, leaving 9 bases of the junction unmatched. The DNA of the CDR3 is TGTGCCAGCAGTTTCTCATTGACAGGGGGCCGCGAGACCCAGTACTTC. This codes for CASSFSLTGGRETQYF.

This clone was seen a single time. This chain joins TRBV6-5 and TRBJ1-1; no clear D gene. The CDR3 is made up of 11 amino acids. V was shortened by 4 bases and J by 3 bases, with 3 bases between the two germline ends. Germline lookup yields CDR1 MNHEY and CDR2 SVGAGI. The CDR3 is CASSLYTEAFF. The CDR3 nucleotides read TGTGCCAGCAGTTTATACACTGAAGCTTTCTTT.

The chain couples TRBV3-1 (or the pseudogene TRBV3-2) to TRBJ1-1; TRBD1 matches at 7 bases. This CDR3 contains 12 residues. Germline V CDR1 and CDR2: LGHDT, YNNKEL (reference sequence). The junction had 4 bases not matched to a gene; V was cut back by 8 bases and J by 4 bases. DNA of the CDR3: TGTGCCAGCGAGGGGGCCGGCACTGAAGCTTTCTTT. Its protein product is CASEGAGTEAFF.

This clone was counted only a few times. The same CDR3 is also encoded by other DNA sequences in this sample. V is TRBV18 and J is TRBJ2-3; D call uncertain. The CDR3 contains 14 residues. V lost 3 bases to trimming and J lost 2 bases, with 9 bases between them. Germline CDR1 is KGHSH and CDR2 is LQKENI. CDR3 sequence (DNA): TGTGCCAGCTCACCTTTCCGAGACACAGATACGCAGTATTTT. Translated, it gives CASSPFRDTDTQYF.

The J gene is TRBJ1-1, the V gene TRBV7-8; TRBD1 is a possible D gene (6 bases). The CDR3 covers 14 residues. CDR1 is SGHVS, CDR2 FQNEAQ, per germline. Trimming took off 3 bases at V and 0 bases at J, with 8 bases between the two ends. The CDR3 loop is CASSFQGMNTEAFF. CDR3 coding DNA: TGTGCCAGCAGCTTCCAGGGGATGAACACTGAAGCTTTCTTT. The whole variable domain, remainder taken from reference TRBV7-8 and TRBJ1-1, is GAGVSQSPRYKVAKRGQDVALRCDPISGHVSLFWYQQALGQGPEFLTYFQNEAQLDKSGLPSDRFFAERPEGSVSTLKIQRTQQEDSAVYLCASSFQGMNTEAFFGQGTRLTVV.

This clone was detected a few times. The chain recombines TRBV5-1 with TRBJ2-3, with D perhaps matching TRBD2 (6 bases). CDR1 and CDR2 from the germline V gene are SGHRS and YFSETQ. The CDR3 has 14 amino acids. The V gene lost 0 bases and the J gene lost 4 bases, with 9 bases spanning the gap. The CDR3 DNA is TGCGCCAGCAGCTTGGGCACTAGCTCAGATACGCAGTATTTT. Its translation is CASSLGTSSDTQYF.

The chain employs TRBV3-1 (or the pseudogene TRBV3-2) and TRBJ2-1, with D perhaps TRBD2 (6 bases). Germline V gene data show CDR1 as LGHDT and CDR2 as YNNKEL (reference sequence). V was shortened by 1 base and J by 5 bases, with 15 bases between the two germline ends. This CDR3 has 16 residues. CDR3 sequence reads: CASSQVRLASNNEQFF. CDR3 coding DNA: TGTGCCAGCAGCCAAGTTCGGCTAGCGTCAAACAATGAGCAGTTCTTC.

This chain joins TRBV5-4 and TRBJ1-2; TRBD1 matches 8 bases. V lost 4 bases to trimming and J lost 5 bases; unmatched junction nucleotides: 7. This CDR3 spans 14 amino acids. Germline loops: CDR1 SGHNT, CDR2 YYREEE (reference sequence). CDR3 DNA sequence: TGTGCCAGCAGCCCGGACAGGGTGGGGTATGGCTACACCTTC. It encodes CASSPDRVGYGYTF.

The chain carries TRBV2 and TRBJ2-1; 7 nucleotides match TRBD2. V trimming: 7 bases; J trimming: 10 bases; junction bases outside the gene matches: 10. This CDR3 comprises 13 residues. Per the germline V gene, CDR1 is SNHLY and CDR2 is FYNNEI. In DNA form, the CDR3 reads TGTGCCAGCACTACCTACGGAGCGGGGGAGCAGTTCTTC. It is translated as CASTTYGAGEQFF.

This clone was counted a single time. The V gene is TRBV27, the J gene TRBJ2-4; TRBD1 matches 7 bases. V was clipped by 4 bases and J by 7 bases; unmatched bases: 13. The CDR3 is made up of 16 amino acids. The germline gives CDR1 MNHEY, CDR2 SMNVEV (reference sequence). CDR3 region: CASSYAQGPRRNIQYF. The CDR3 region has the DNA TGTGCCAGCAGTTATGCACAGGGGCCCCGGAGGAACATTCAGTACTTC.

V usage is TRBV18 and J usage is TRBJ1-4, with D unclear. V dropped 2 bases and J dropped 7 bases, with 8 bases sitting between them. Looked up from germline, CDR1 is KGHSH and CDR2 is LQKENI. This CDR3 is 13 amino acids long. CDR3: CASSPGLTEKLFF. DNA for the CDR3: TGTGCCAGCTCACCAGGGCTCACTGAAAAACTGTTTTTT. The variable domain in full, completed from reference TRBV18 and TRBJ1-4, reads NAGVMQNPRHLVRRRGQEARLRCSPMKGHSHVYWYRQLPEEGLKFMVYLQKENIIDESGMPKERFSAEFPKEGPSILRIQQVVRGDSAAYFCASSPGLTEKLFFGSGTQLSVL.

The CDR3 reads CASSFKRGQGTGELFF. DNA for the CDR3: TGTGCCAGCAGCTTTAAGAGGGGACAGGGGACCGGGGAGCTGTTTTTT. The gene calls are TRBV5-6 and TRBJ2-2; 10 bases fit TRBD1. The germline CDR1 and CDR2 sequences are SGHDT and YYEEEE. V trimming: 2 bases; J trimming: 5 bases; junction bases outside the gene matches: 6. The CDR3 consists of 16 residues.

CDR3 loop: CASSSIPLGSVLTF. In DNA form, the CDR3 reads TGTGCCAGCAGCTCCATACCCCTAGGAAGCGTCCTGACTTTC. The chain couples TRBV3-1 (or the pseudogene TRBV3-2) to TRBJ2-6; D remains unclear. V shed 5 bases and J shed 12 bases, with 17 bases lying between them. The CDR3 has 14 residues. The germline CDR1 and CDR2 sequences are LGHDT and YNNKEL (reference sequence).

The gene calls are TRBV9 and TRBJ2-1; TRBD1 matches at 10 bases. This CDR3 has 15 amino acids. Germline V CDR1 and CDR2: SGDLS, YYNGEE. J was trimmed by 8 bases and V by 0 bases; bases with no gene match: 5. CDR3 nucleotides: TGTGCCAGCAGCGTAGCCGGGACAGGGGTATATGAGCAGTTCTTC. It specifies CASSVAGTGVYEQFF.

V gene TRBV2 combines with J gene TRBJ2-5; TRBD1 aligns across 8 bases. CDR1 is SNHLY and CDR2 is FYNNEI in the germline V gene. The V and J ends lost 7 bases and 4 bases, in that order; junction bases with no gene match: 5. The CDR3 is 13 residues long. Here the CDR3 reads CASTGQGRETQYF. The DNA of the CDR3 is TGTGCCAGCACCGGACAGGGAAGAGAGACCCAGTACTTC.

This clone was detected only once. The rearrangement links TRBV4-1 to TRBJ1-2, with 7 bases lining up with TRBD1. The CDR3 is 15 residues long. CDR1 MGHRA and CDR2 YSYEKL come from the germline V gene. The ends lost 0 bases at V and 6 bases at J; junction bases unmatched: 7. The CDR3 bases are TGCGCCAGCAGCCAAGAAGGTACAGGGGTAAATGGCTACACCTTC. Translated: CASSQEGTGVNGYTF.

V and J are TRBV6-5 and TRBJ2-6; D remains unclear. The ends were cut back, 4 bases at V and 0 bases at J, with 10 bases in the middle. CDR3 length: 16 residues. CDR1 and CDR2 (germline): MNHEY, SVGAGI. The DNA of the CDR3 is TGTGCCAGCAGTTTCGCGCTTAGCTCTGGGGCCAACGTCCTGACTTTC. This encodes CASSFALSSGANVLTF.

The rearrangement uses TRBV6-2 or TRBV6-3 and TRBJ2-2; TRBD1 might be the D (7 bases). The ends were cut back, 6 bases at V and 4 bases at J, with 15 bases in the middle. Germline V gene lookup returns CDR1 MNHEY and CDR2 SVGEGT. The CDR3 has 15 residues. CDR3 residues: CASSRRQGGTGELFF. Written as DNA, the CDR3 is TGTGCCAGCAGCCGTAGACAGGGAGGCACCGGGGAGCTGTTTTTT.

The chain couples TRBV27 to TRBJ1-6; D may be TRBD1 (5 bases). Germline lookup yields CDR1 MNHEY and CDR2 SMNVEV (reference sequence). The CDR3 is made up of 16 amino acids. The ends were cut back, 6 bases at V and 9 bases at J, with 21 bases in the middle. The CDR3 nucleotides are TGTGCCAGCAGCTACCTAGGGACTCCCCGGGGTTCACCCCTCCACTTT. This encodes CASSYLGTPRGSPLHF.

For the CDR3, the DNA is TGCGCCAGCAGCTTGCTGCCAGGGGGCGATGGAAACACCATATATTTT. Translating gives CASSLLPGGDGNTIYF. The rearrangement uses TRBV5-1 and TRBJ1-3; 8 positions match TRBD1. The length of the CDR3 is 16 residues. CDR1 and CDR2 from the germline V gene are SGHRS and YFSETQ. V shed 1 base, J shed 3 bases, and the junction held 6 bases outside the gene matches.

This chain joins TRBV25-1 and TRBJ1-4; 11 positions agree with TRBD1. CDR1 MGHDK and CDR2 SYGVNS come from the germline V gene. J lost 7 bases, V lost 3 bases, and 4 bases had no gene match. This CDR3 has 15 amino acids. The CDR3: CASSDSGTGGEKLFF. As DNA, the CDR3 is TGTGCCAGCAGTGACTCCGGGACAGGGGGTGAAAAACTGTTTTTT.

V gene TRBV6-5 combines with J gene TRBJ2-7; possible D gene TRBD2, 5 bases. The CDR3 is 13 amino acids. CDR1 is MNHEY, CDR2 SVGAGI, per germline. V gave up 6 bases and J gave up 2 bases, with 11 bases separating them. The CDR3 reads CASRPAGAYEQYF. The CDR3 DNA reads as TGTGCCAGCAGGCCCGCCGGGGCCTACGAGCAGTACTTC.